Reported below is one TCR beta chain. The data belong to a study of regulatory T cells in long-lasting Graves disease. Germline V gene data show CDR1 as LNHDA and CDR2 as SQIVND (reference sequence). The CDR3 is made up of 15 amino acids. V was clipped by 5 bases and J by 7 bases, with 18 bases between them. Researchers made TCR beta libraries by using iRepertoire HTBI primers and running Arm-PCR on CDR3 regions. Original processing notes: From all samples, identification returned some 13 TRBJ and just over 60 TRBV segments. TCRdb analysed the multiplex PCR reads with MiXCR anew, one entry per CDR3 protein. TCRdb, not the authors, supplied the V and J calls. The repertoire has approximately 400,000 distinct CDR3 sequences, 23% of them found once; the top ten carry roughly 28%. This sample's time point: persistent/refractory GD, antithyroid drugs over 5 years with positive TRAb. After RNA was extracted from PBMCs, the TCR library was made from it. Graves' disease diagnosis was established per American Thyroid Association guidelines.

The V gene is TRBV19, the J gene TRBJ1-5; D is undetermined. The origin of this receptor is a female donor with Graves disease. Specimen: peripheral blood mononuclear cells (PBMCs), collected when the disease was refractory, from a patient treated with antithyroid drugs. The CDR3 nucleotides read TGTGCCAGTAGTCGGACGGCATTAGATGGACAGCCCCAGCATTTT. It is translated as CASSRTALDGQPQHF.